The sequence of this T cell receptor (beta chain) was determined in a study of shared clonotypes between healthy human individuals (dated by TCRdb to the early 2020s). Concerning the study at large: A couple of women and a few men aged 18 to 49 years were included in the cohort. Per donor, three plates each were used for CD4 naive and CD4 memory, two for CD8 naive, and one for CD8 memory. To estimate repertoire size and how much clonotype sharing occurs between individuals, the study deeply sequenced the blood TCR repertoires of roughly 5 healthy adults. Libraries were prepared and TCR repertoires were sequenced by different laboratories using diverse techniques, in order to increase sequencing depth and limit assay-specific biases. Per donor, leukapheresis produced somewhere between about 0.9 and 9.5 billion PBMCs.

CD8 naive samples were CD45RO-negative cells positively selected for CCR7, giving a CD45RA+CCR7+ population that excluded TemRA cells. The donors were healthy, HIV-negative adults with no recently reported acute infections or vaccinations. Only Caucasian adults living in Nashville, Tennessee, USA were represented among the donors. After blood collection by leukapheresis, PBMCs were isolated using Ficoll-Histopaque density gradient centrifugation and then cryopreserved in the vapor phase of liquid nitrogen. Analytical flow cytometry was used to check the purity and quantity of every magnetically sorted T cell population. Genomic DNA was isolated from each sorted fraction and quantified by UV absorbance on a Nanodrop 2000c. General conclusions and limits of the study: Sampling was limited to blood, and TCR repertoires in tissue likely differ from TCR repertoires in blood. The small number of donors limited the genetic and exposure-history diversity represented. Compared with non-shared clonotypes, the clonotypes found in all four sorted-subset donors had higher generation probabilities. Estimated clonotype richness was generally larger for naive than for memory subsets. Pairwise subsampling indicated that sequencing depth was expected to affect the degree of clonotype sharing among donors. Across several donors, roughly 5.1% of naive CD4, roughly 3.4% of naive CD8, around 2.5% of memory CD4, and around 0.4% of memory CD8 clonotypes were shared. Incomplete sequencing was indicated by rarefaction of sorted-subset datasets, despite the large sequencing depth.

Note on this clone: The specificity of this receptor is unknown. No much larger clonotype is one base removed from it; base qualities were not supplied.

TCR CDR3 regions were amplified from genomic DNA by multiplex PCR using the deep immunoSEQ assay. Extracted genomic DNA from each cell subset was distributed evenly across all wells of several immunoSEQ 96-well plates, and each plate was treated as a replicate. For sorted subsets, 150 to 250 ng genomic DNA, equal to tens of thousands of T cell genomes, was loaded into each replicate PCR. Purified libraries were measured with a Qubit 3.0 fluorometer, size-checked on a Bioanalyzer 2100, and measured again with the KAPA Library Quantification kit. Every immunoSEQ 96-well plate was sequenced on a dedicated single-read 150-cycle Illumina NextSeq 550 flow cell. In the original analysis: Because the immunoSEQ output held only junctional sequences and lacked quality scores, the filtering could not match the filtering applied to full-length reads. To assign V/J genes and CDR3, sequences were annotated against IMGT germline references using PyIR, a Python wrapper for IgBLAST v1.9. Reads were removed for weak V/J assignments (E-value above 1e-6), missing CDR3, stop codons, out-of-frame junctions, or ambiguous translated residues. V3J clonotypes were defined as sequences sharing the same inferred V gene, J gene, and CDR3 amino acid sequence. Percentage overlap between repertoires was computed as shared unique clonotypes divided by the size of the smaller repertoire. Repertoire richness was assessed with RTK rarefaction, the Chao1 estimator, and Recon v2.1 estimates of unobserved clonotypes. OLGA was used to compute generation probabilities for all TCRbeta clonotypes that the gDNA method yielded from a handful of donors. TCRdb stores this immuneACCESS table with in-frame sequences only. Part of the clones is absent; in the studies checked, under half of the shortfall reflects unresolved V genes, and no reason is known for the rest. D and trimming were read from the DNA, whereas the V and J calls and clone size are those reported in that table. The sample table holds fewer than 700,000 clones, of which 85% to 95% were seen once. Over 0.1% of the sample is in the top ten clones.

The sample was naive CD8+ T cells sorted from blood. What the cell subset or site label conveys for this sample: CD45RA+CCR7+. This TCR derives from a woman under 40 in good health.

CDR3 reads: CASSIEPGGLDEQYF. The base sequence is TGTGCCAGTAGTATAGAGCCGGGAGGGCTGGACGAGCAGTACTTC. Recombination connected TRBV19 to TRBJ2-7; TRBD2 aligns with 8 central bases. There are 15 amino acids in the CDR3, from cysteine to phenylalanine inclusive. Solely the CDR3 DNA is kept, with 45 bases framed from the first base. At the junction V is shortened by 0 bases and J by 5 bases; bases outside the gene matches: 6. CDR1 and CDR2 were assigned from the germline V gene (reference sequence) as LNHDA and SQIVND.